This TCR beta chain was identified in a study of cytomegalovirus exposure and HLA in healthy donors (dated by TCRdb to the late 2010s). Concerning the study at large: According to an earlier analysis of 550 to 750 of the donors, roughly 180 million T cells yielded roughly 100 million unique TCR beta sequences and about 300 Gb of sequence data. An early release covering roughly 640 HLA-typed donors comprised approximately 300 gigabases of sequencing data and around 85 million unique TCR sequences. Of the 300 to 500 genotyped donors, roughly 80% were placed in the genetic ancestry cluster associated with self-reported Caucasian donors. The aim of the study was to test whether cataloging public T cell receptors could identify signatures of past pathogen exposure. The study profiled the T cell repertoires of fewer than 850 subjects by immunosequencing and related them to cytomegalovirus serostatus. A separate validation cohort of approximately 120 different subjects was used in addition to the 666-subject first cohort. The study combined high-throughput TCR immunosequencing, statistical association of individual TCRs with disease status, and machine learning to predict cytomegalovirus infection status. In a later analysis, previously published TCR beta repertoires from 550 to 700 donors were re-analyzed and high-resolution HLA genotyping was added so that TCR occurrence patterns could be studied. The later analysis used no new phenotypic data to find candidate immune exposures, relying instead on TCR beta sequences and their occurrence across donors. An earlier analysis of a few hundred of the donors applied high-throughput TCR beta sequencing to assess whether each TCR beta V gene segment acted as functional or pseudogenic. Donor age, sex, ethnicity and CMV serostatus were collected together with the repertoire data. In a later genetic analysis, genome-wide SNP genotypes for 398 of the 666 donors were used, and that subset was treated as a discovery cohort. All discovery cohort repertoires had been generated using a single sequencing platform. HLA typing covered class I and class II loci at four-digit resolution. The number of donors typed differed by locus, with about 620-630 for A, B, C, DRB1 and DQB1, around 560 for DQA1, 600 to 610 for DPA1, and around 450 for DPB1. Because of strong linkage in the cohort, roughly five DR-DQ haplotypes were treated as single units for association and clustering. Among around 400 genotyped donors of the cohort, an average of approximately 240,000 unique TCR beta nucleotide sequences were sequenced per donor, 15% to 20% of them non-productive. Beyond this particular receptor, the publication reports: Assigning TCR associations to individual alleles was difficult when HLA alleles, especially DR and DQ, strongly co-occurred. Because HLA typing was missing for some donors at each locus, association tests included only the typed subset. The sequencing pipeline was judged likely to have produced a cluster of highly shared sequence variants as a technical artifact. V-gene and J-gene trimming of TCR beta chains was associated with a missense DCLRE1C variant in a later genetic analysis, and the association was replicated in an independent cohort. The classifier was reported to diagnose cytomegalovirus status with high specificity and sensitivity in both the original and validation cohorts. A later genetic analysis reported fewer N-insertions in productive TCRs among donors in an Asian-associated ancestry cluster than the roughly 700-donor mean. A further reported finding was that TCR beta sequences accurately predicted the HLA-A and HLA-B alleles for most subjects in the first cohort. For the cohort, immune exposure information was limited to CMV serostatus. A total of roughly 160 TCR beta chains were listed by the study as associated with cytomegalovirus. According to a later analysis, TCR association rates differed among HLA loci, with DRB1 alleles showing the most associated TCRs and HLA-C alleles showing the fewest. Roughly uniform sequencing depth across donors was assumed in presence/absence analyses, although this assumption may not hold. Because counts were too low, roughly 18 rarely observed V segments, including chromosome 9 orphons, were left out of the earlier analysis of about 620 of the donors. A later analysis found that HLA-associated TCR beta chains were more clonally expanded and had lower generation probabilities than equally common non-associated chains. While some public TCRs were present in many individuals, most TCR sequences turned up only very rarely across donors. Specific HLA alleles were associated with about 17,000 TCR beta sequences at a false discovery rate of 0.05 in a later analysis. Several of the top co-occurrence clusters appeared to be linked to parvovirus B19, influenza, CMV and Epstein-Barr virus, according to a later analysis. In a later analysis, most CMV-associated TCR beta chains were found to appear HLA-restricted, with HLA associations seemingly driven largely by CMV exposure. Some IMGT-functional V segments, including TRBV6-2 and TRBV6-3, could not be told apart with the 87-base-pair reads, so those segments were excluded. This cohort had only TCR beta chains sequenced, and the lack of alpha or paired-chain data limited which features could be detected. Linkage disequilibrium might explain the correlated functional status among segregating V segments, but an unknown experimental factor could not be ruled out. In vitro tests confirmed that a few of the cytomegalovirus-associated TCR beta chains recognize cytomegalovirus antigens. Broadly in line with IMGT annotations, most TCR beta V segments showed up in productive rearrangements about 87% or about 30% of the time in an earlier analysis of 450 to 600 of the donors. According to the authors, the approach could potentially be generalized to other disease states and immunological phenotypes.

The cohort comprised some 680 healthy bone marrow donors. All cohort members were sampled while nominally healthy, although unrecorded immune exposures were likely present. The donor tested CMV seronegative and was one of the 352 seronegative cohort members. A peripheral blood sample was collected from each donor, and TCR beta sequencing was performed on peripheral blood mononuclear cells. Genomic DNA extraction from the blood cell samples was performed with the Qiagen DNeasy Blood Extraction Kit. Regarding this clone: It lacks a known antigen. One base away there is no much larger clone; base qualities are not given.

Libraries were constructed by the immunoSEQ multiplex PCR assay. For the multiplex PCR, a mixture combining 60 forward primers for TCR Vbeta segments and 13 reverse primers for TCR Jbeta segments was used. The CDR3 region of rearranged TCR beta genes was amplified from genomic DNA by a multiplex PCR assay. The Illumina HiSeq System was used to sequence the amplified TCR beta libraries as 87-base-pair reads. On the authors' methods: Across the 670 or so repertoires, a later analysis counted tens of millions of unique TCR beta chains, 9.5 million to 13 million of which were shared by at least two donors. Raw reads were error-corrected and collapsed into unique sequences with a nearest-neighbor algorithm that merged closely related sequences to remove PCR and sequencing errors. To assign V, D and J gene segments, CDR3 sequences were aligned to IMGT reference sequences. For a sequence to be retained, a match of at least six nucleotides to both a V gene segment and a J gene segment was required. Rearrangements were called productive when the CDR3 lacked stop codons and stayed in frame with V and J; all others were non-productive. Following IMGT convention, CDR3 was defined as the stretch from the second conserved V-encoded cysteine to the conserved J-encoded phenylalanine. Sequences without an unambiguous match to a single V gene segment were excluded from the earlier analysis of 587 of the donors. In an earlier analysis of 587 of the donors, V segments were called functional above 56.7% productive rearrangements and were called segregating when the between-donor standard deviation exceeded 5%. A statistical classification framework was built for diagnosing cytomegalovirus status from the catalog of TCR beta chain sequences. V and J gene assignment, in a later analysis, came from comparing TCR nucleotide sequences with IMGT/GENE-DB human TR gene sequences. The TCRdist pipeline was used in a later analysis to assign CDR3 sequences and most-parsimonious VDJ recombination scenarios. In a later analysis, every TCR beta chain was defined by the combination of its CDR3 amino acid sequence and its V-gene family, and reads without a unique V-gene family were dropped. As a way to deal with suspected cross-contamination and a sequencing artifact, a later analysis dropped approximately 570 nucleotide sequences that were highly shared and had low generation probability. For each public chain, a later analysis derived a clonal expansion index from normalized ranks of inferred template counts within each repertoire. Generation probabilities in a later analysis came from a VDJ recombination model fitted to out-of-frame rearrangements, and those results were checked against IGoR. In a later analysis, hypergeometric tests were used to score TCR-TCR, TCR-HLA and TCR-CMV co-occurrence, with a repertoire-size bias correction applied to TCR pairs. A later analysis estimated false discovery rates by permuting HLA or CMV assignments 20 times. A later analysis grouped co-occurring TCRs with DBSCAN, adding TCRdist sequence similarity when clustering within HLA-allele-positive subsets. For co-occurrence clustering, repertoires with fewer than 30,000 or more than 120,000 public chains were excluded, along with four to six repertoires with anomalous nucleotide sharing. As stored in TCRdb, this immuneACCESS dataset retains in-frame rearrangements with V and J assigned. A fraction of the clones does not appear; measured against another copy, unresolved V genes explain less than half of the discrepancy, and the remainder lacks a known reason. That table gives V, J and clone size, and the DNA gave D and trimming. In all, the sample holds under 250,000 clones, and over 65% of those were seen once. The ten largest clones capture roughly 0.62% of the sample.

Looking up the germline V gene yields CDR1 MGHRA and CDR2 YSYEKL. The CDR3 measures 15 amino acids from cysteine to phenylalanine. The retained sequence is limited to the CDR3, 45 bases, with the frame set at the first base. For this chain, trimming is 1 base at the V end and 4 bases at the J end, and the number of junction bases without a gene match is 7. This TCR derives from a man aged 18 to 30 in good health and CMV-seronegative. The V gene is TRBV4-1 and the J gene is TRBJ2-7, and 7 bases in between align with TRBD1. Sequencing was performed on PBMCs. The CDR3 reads CASSQVLGQSYEQYF. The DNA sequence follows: TGCGCCAGCAGCCAAGTTTTGGGACAGTCATACGAGCAGTACTTC.